Presented here are 26 T cell receptor beta chains from one specimen sequenced in a study of cytomegalovirus exposure and HLA in healthy donors. In the PCR, 60 Vbeta and 13 Jbeta primers were used. The method was immunoSEQ multiplex PCR; TCRdb's version includes in-frame clones alone and lacks a portion of them. The table lists 150,000 to 200,000 clones, approximately 78% of them singletons. Sequenced sample: PBMCs. The receptors come from a male donor in good health and CMV-seronegative.

This sequence joins TRBV9 and TRBJ2-1; possible D gene TRBD2, 6 bases. CDR1 and CDR2 (germline): SGDLS, YYNGEE. The CDR3 loop spans 14 amino acids. V was shortened by 7 bases and J by 1 base, with 12 bases between the two germline ends. The CDR3 here is CASPRGYSYNEQFF. The CDR3 bases are TGTGCCAGCCCGCGGGGTTATTCCTACAATGAGCAGTTCTTC.

The chain is built from TRBV12-5 and TRBJ1-6; the D gene is possibly TRBD1 (6 bases). Between the trimmed V and J ends, which lost 1 base and 8 bases, there was a span of 9 bases. The CDR3 runs 14 residues. In germline, CDR1 is LGHNT, CDR2 FRNRAP. The CDR3 nucleotides read TGTGCTAGTGGTTTGGGACAGGCCCATTCACCCCTCCACTTT. Translating it yields CASGLGQAHSPLHF. Using reference TRBV12-5 and TRBJ1-6 for the parts outside the CDR3, the full variable domain is DARVTQTPRHKVTEMGQEVTMRCQPILGHNTVFWYRQTMMQGLELLAYFRNRAPLDDSGMPKDRFSAEMPDATLATLKIQPSEPRDSAVYFCASGLGQAHSPLHFGNGTRLTVT.

This clone has only one observation. The V gene is TRBV27, the J gene TRBJ2-7; TRBD1 matches 7 bases. Looked up from germline, CDR1 is MNHEY and CDR2 is SMNVEV (reference sequence). V lost 4 bases, J lost 3 bases, and 6 bases stayed unmatched. This CDR3 has 14 amino acids. This CDR3 reads CASSYRDSLYEQYF. The CDR3 DNA reads as TGTGCCAGCAGTTATCGGGACAGCCTCTACGAGCAGTACTTC.

The V gene is TRBV6-5, the J gene TRBJ1-5; D might be TRBD1 (5 bases). The CDR3 has 14 amino acids. Trimming shortened V by 8 bases and J by 0 bases, and 11 bases separated the two germline ends. Germline-derived CDR1 and CDR2 are MNHEY and SVGAGI. The CDR3 loop reads CASRQGNSNQPQHF. CDR3 nucleotide sequence: TGTGCCAGCCGGCAGGGTAATAGCAATCAGCCCCAGCATTTT.

The chain recombines TRBV6-5 with TRBJ2-2; 7 bases agree with TRBD1. The CDR3 loop spans 14 amino acids. V dropped 7 bases and J dropped 3; count of bases not matched to a gene: 5. Looked up from germline, CDR1 is MNHEY and CDR2 is SVGAGI. The CDR3 reads CASKEGAYTGELFF. CDR3 in DNA: TGTGCCAGCAAAGAGGGGGCTTACACCGGGGAGCTGTTTTTT.

This chain uses TRBV6-1 with TRBJ2-4; 9 bases line up with TRBD1. CDR3 length: 12 amino acids. V was clipped by 5 bases and J by 8 bases; unmatched bases: 1. Germline lookup yields CDR1 MNHNS and CDR2 SASEGT. CDR3 sequence: CASSRDRDIQYF. The CDR3 nucleotides read TGTGCCAGCAGTAGGGACAGGGACATTCAGTACTTC.

V and J are TRBV28 and TRBJ1-5; tentatively, D is TRBD1 (5 bases). The CDR3 is 16 amino acids. Germline V gives CDR1 MDHEN, CDR2 SYDVKM. Trimming pared 5 bases from V and 1 base from J, leaving 15 bases between. CDR3 region: CASSDSGGGSNQPQHF. The CDR3 coding sequence is TGTGCCAGCAGTGACTCCGGGGGGGGGAGCAATCAGCCCCAGCATTTT.

V and J are TRBV18 and TRBJ2-1; 7 bases fit TRBD1. Germline lookup yields CDR1 KGHSH and CDR2 LQKENI. V shed 6 bases, J shed 4 bases, and the junction held 6 bases outside the gene matches. The length of the CDR3 is 14 residues. The chain's CDR3 is CASSQGDSYNEQFF. In DNA form, the CDR3 reads TGTGCCAGCTCTCAGGGGGACAGTTACAATGAGCAGTTCTTC.

The chain is built from TRBV29-1 and TRBJ1-3; D is unclear. Deletions cut 7 bases from V and 0 bases from J, with 16 bases between. Germline V gene data show CDR1 as SQVTM and CDR2 as ANQGSEA. The CDR3 covers 15 residues. This CDR3 is CSGQKEGSSGNTIYF. In nucleotides, the CDR3 is TGCAGCGGCCAGAAGGAGGGCAGCTCTGGAAACACCATATATTTT.

The V and J genes are TRBV7-9 and TRBJ2-3; TRBD2 might be the D (5 bases). CDR1 is SEHNR and CDR2 is FQNEAQ in the germline V gene (reference sequence). V lost 2 bases, J lost 6 bases, and 12 bases lay in between. The length of the CDR3 is 14 residues. CDR3 region: CASSLWLAEDTQYF. The CDR3 bases are TGTGCCAGCAGCTTATGGCTAGCTGAGGATACGCAGTATTTT.

The chain is built from TRBV7-2 and TRBJ1-1, with D unclear. The CDR3 loop spans 15 amino acids. Per the germline V gene, CDR1 is SGHTA and CDR2 is FQGNSA. V was shortened by 2 bases and J by 0 bases, with 10 bases between the two germline ends. CDR3 nucleotide sequence: TGTGCCAGCAGCTTATCAGCGGCAATGAACACTGAAGCTTTCTTT. Translated: CASSLSAAMNTEAFF.

This clone was seen repeatedly, ten times or more. The V and J genes are TRBV7-3 and TRBJ1-2; 7 bases map to TRBD1. The CDR3 contains 14 residues. CDR1 is SGHTA, CDR2 FQGTGA, per germline. The junction had 4 bases not matched to a gene; V was cut back by 2 bases and J by 4 bases. CDR3 coding DNA: TGTGCCAGCAGCTTATCGGCAGGGGGCTATGGCTACACCTTC. Protein: CASSLSAGGYGYTF. Supplemented by reference TRBV7-3 and TRBJ1-2, the full variable domain reads GAGVSQTPSNKVTEKGKYVELRCDPISGHTALYWYRQSLGQGPEFLIYFQGTGAADDSGLPNDRFFAVRPEGSVSTLKIQRTERGDSAVYLCASSLSAGGYGYTFGSGTRLTVV.

The sample holds a few counts of this clone. This chain joins TRBV19 and TRBJ1-2, with D hard to call. The CDR3 is 15 residues long. CDR1 and CDR2 from the germline V gene are LNHDA and SQIVND (reference sequence). Between the trimmed V and J ends, which lost 3 bases and 6 bases, there was a span of 17 bases. In DNA form, the CDR3 reads TGTGCCAGTAGTATTGAGCGGGCAGGCGGCAATGGCTACACCTTC. This translates into CASSIERAGGNGYTF. The entire variable domain, with the rest obtained from reference TRBV19 and TRBJ1-2, is as follows: DGGITQSPKYLFRKEGQNVTLSCEQNLNHDAMYWYRQDPGQGLRLIYYSQIVNDFQKGDIAEGYSVSREKKESFPLTVTSAQKNPTAFYLCASSIERAGGNGYTFGSGTRLTVV.

The chain recombines TRBV29-1 with TRBJ2-5; 9 bases align to TRBD1. Judging by the DNA end, TRBJ2-7 fits better; the J call may be wrong. The CDR3 covers 12 residues. CDR1 and CDR2 (germline): SQVTM, ANQGSEA. The CDR3 loop is CSAWDRVYEQYF. The CDR3 DNA reads TGCAGCGCCTGGGACAGGGTCTACGAGCAGTACTTC.

The CDR3 loop reads CASTGGRANEQFF. CDR3 DNA: TGTGCCAGTACCGGCGGGAGAGCGAATGAGCAGTTCTTC. The chain links TRBV19 to TRBJ2-1; 7 bases are a match to TRBD2. The CDR3 extends over 13 amino acids. CDR1 and CDR2 (germline): LNHDA, SQIVND (reference sequence). V lost 7 bases and J lost 7; bases outside the gene matches: 7.

The CDR3 region is CASSWGRGDYGYTF. CDR3 nucleotide sequence: TGTGCCAGCAGTTGGGGCCGGGGGGACTATGGCTACACCTTC. The chain joins TRBV27 to TRBJ1-2; weak D call: TRBD1 (5 bases). The germline V gene encodes CDR1 MNHEY and CDR2 SMNVEV (reference sequence). The V end lost 4 bases, the J end lost 3 bases, and 12 bases lay between the germline ends. This CDR3 has 14 amino acids.

This clone was observed a handful of times. The V gene is TRBV6-1, the J gene TRBJ2-3, with 7 bases identical to TRBD2. Germline V CDR1 and CDR2: MNHNS, SASEGT. The CDR3 is 14 amino acids. The V gene end was trimmed by 3 bases and the J gene end by 5 bases; junction bases not matched to a gene: 5. CDR3 in amino acids: CASSDGLDGDTQYF. The CDR3 region has the DNA TGTGCCAGCAGTGACGGACTAGACGGAGATACGCAGTATTTT.

The chain couples TRBV7-9 to TRBJ1-4; TRBD1 aligns across 10 bases. The CDR3 covers 13 residues. Trimming at V came to 6 bases and at J to 6 bases, leaving 1 base not matched to a gene. From germline, CDR1 is SEHNR and CDR2 FQNEAQ (reference sequence). As DNA, the CDR3 is TGTGCCAGCAGAGGGACAGGGGATGAAAAACTGTTTTTT. Translating gives CASRGTGDEKLFF. The full variable domain, its missing parts supplied by reference TRBV7-9 and TRBJ1-4, is DTGVSQNPRHKITKRGQNVTFRCDPISEHNRLYWYRQTLGQGPEFLTYFQNEAQLEKSRLLSDRFSAERPKGSFSTLEIQRTEQGDSAMYLCASRGTGDEKLFFGSGTQLSVL.

This clone has only a few counts. J is TRBJ2-7 and V is TRBV6-6, with D possibly being TRBD1 (5 bases). Germline lookup yields CDR1 MNHNY and CDR2 SVGAGI (reference sequence). With 7 bases removed from V and 0 bases from J, the gap between germline ends came to 13 bases. The CDR3 sequence is 14 residues long. The DNA for the CDR3 is TGTGCCAGCATCCCGACGGACAACTCCTACGAGCAGTACTTC. It codes for CASIPTDNSYEQYF.

CDR3 residues: CASRRGQGESGYTF. As DNA, the CDR3 is TGTGCCAGCAGGAGGGGACAGGGCGAATCTGGCTACACCTTC. The chain has TRBV6-4 and TRBJ1-2; 9 bases align to TRBD1. CDR1 is MRHNA and CDR2 is SNTAGT in the germline V gene. This CDR3 contains 14 residues. Trimming took 6 bases from V and 7 from J; bases not matched to a gene: 9.

Notes on this clone: At one boundary the junction diverges from the germline segment, which might be a read error. The chain carries TRBV5-4 and TRBJ1-3; maybe TRBD1 (5 bases). In germline, CDR1 is SGHNT, CDR2 YYREEE (reference sequence). The CDR3 runs to 13 residues. DNA of the CDR3: TGTGCCAGCAGCTTGCGCATCGGTGGGGCTCCAGTTTTT. It translates to CASSLRIGGAPVF. Complete variable domain (other parts from reference TRBV5-4 and TRBJ1-3): ETGVTQSPTHLIKTRGQQVTLRCSSQSGHNTVSWYQQALGQGPQFIFQYYREEENGRGNFPPRFSGLQFPNYSSELNVNALELDDSALYLCASSLRIGGAPVFGEGSWLTVV.

The J gene is TRBJ2-1, the V gene TRBV7-9, with a weak D call TRBD1 (5 bases). The CDR3 extends over 12 amino acids. With 0 bases removed from V and 9 bases from J, the gap between germline ends came to 6 bases. Germline CDR1 reads SEHNR; CDR2 reads FQNEAQ (reference sequence). CDR3: CASSLAQGEQFF. CDR3 nucleotide sequence: TGTGCCAGCAGCTTAGCTCAGGGTGAGCAGTTCTTC. Complete variable domain (other parts from reference TRBV7-9 and TRBJ2-1): DTGVSQNPRHKITKRGQNVTFRCDPISEHNRLYWYRQTLGQGPEFLTYFQNEAQLEKSRLLSDRFSAERPKGSFSTLEIQRTEQGDSAMYLCASSLAQGEQFFGPGTRLTVL.

This clone appeared a single time. The chain joins TRBV4-2 to TRBJ2-3, with TRBD2 matching 11 bases. The CDR3 loop spans 18 amino acids. V shed 1 base, J shed 0 bases, and the junction held 6 bases outside the gene matches. The germline V gene encodes CDR1 LGHNA and CDR2 YNFKEQ. CDR3 DNA sequence: TGTGCCAGCAGCCAAGTGGAGCTAGCGGGGGGCAGCACAGATACGCAGTATTTT. As protein: CASSQVELAGGSTDTQYF.

The chain recombines TRBV11-2 with TRBJ2-1; D is perhaps TRBD1 (6 bases). The V gene lost 4 bases and the J gene lost 0 bases, with 10 bases spanning the gap. In germline, CDR1 is SGHAT, CDR2 FQNNGV. This CDR3 has 15 amino acids. The CDR3 protein is CASSSQGRSYNEQFF. The CDR3 bases are TGTGCCAGCAGCTCACAGGGTCGCTCCTACAATGAGCAGTTCTTC.

In its sample, this clone was seen once. The CDR3 region is CASSSLLRGQNYEQYF. CDR3 bases: TGTGCCAGCAGCTCATTGTTACGGGGACAGAACTACGAGCAGTACTTC. The chain links TRBV7-2 to TRBJ2-7, with 7 bases identical to TRBD1. This CDR3 is built from 16 residues. CDR1 and CDR2 (germline): SGHTA, FQGNSA. After removal of 4 bases from V and 3 bases from J, the junction contained 12 bases not matched to a gene.

V is TRBV5-1 and J is TRBJ2-7, with 9 bases that match TRBD1. Germline CDR1 and CDR2: SGHRS and YFSETQ. Trimming removed 0 bases from V and 4 bases from J; junction bases left unmatched: 8. This CDR3 has 16 residues. Here the CDR3 reads CASSLGMGQGIYEQYF. The CDR3 DNA is TGCGCCAGCAGCTTGGGTATGGGACAGGGTATATACGAGCAGTACTTC. Filled out from reference TRBV5-1 and TRBJ2-7, the complete variable domain reads KAGVTQTPRYLIKTRGQQVTLSCSPISGHRSVSWYQQTPGQGLQFLFEYFSETQRNKGNFPGRFSGRQFSNSRSEMNVSTLELGDSALYLCASSLGMGQGIYEQYFGPGTRLTVT.